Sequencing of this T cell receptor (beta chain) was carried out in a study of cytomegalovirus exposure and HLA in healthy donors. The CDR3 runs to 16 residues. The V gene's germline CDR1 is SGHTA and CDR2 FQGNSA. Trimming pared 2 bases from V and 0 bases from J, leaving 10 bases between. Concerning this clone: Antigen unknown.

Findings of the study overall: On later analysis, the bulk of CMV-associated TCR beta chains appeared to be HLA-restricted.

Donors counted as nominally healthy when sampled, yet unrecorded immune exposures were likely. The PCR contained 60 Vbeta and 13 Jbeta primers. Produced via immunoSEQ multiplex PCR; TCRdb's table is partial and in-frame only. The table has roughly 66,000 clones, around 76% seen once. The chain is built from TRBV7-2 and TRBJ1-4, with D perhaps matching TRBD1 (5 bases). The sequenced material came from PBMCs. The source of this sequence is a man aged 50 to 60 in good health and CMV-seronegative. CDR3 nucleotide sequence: TGTGCCAGCAGCTTATGGGGGACTGCAACTAATGAAAAACTGTTTTTT. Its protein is CASSLWGTATNEKLFF. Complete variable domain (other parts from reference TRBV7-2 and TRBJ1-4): GAGVSQSPSNKVTEKGKDVELRCDPISGHTALYWYRQSLGQGLEFLIYFQGNSAPDKSGLPSDRFSAERTGGSVSTLTIQRTQQEDSAVYLCASSLWGTATNEKLFFGSGTQLSVL.